This TCR beta chain was recorded in a study of shared clonotypes between healthy human individuals. Study in general: Plates per donor: three CD4 naive, three CD4 memory, two CD8 naive, one CD8 memory.

This CDR3 has 13 residues. Per the germline V gene, CDR1 is GTSNPN and CDR2 is SVGIG (reference sequence). The V end lost 2 bases, the J end lost 7 bases, and 12 bases lay between the germline ends. Libraries were prepared by immunoSEQ multiplex PCR; TCRdb keeps only in-frame clonotypes and omits some of them. The repertoire holds a few million clones, with 85% to 95% as singletons. What was sequenced was naive CD4+ T cells sorted from blood. Subset described: CD45RA+ positively selected. This receptor was identified in a man aged 18 to 30 in good health. The rearrangement uses TRBV30 and TRBJ2-1; D gene ambiguous. The chain's CDR3 is CAWSLLVSNEQFF. The DNA of the CDR3 is TGTGCCTGGAGTTTACTCGTTTCTAATGAGCAGTTCTTC.